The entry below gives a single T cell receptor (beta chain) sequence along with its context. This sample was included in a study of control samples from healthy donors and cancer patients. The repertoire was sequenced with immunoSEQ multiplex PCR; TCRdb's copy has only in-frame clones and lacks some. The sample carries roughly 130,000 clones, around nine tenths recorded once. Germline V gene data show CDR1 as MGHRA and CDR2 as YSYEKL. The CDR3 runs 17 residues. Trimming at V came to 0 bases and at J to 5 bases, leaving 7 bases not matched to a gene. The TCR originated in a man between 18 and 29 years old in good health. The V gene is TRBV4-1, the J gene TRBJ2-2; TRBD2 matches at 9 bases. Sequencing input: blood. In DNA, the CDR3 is TGCGCCAGCAGCCAAGATGGAGCGGGGGGTGGGACCGGGGAGCTGTTTTTT. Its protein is CASSQDGAGGGTGELFF.